This section outlines one TCR beta chain sequence together with its context. The data were obtained in a study of blood T cell repertoires in COVID-19. Study overall: Material from acute and convalescent COVID-19 was sourced from the United States, Italy and Spain.

Sequenced by immunoSEQ multiplex PCR; TCRdb stores in-frame clones only, minus some. Of tens of thousands of clones in the sample, approximately 88% were seen once. Germline V gene data show CDR1 as SGHRS and CDR2 as YFSETQ. V dropped 1 base and J dropped 7; count of bases not matched to a gene: 12. The CDR3 sequence is 17 residues long. The receptor was isolated from a man between 65 and 79 years old in a cohort sampled during active COVID-19. The chain recombines TRBV5-1 with TRBJ2-5; 11 nucleotides match TRBD1. What was sequenced was peripheral blood. The CDR3 sequence: CASSLLGGQGAIGTQYF. CDR3 in DNA: TGCGCCAGCAGCTTGTTAGGCGGACAGGGGGCGATTGGGACCCAGTACTTC.